This TCR beta chain was sequenced for a study of cytomegalovirus exposure and HLA in healthy donors (dated 2017 in TCRdb). At the level of the whole study: An earlier analysis of 587 of the donors reported about 260 Gb of sequence data and 95 million to 140 million unique TCR beta sequences obtained from about 179 million T cells. Approximately 330 gigabases of sequencing data and roughly 80 million unique TCR sequences made up an early release that covered over 550 HLA-typed donors. The genetic ancestry cluster associated with self-reported Caucasian donors included 65% to 90% of the 350 to 500 genotyped donors. The study aimed to test whether cataloging public T cell receptors could reveal signatures of past pathogen exposure. Using immunosequencing, the study profiled T cell repertoires from about 610 subjects and related those repertoires to cytomegalovirus serostatus. In addition to the first cohort of 500 to 850 subjects, a separate validation cohort of 120 different subjects was used. The study combined high-throughput TCR immunosequencing, statistical association of individual TCRs with disease status, and machine learning to predict cytomegalovirus infection status. In a later analysis, previously published TCR beta repertoires from 500 to 750 donors were re-analyzed and high-resolution HLA genotyping was added so that TCR occurrence patterns could be studied. Rather than drawing on any new phenotypic data, the later analysis identified candidate immune exposures from TCR beta sequences and the way those sequences occurred across donors. An earlier analysis of several hundred of the donors used high-throughput TCR beta sequencing to judge whether each TCR beta V gene segment behaved as functional or pseudogenic. Donor age, sex, ethnicity and CMV serostatus were collected together with the repertoire data. A later genetic analysis took genome-wide SNP genotypes for about three fifths of the roughly 700 donors and used that subset as a discovery cohort. All discovery cohort repertoires had been generated using a single sequencing platform. HLA typing included class I and class II loci at four-digit resolution. Typing coverage varied by locus: roughly 629-630 donors for A, B, C, DRB1 and DQB1; roughly 500 for DQA1; more than 600 for DPA1; about 450 for DPB1. Because of strong linkage in the cohort, five DR-DQ haplotypes were treated as single units for association and clustering. Among roughly 370 genotyped donors of the cohort, an average of roughly 240,000 unique TCR beta nucleotide sequences were sequenced per donor, around 20% of them non-productive.

Notes on this clone: Its antigen has not been determined. No qualities accompany the bases; no much larger clone lies one base away.

In total, 500 to 700 healthy bone marrow donors made up the cohort. At the time of sampling, all cohort members were nominally healthy, though unrecorded immune exposures were likely present. The donor was CMV seropositive and was included in the group of 290 or so seropositive cohort members. A peripheral blood sample was collected from each donor, and TCR beta sequencing was performed on peripheral blood mononuclear cells. The Qiagen DNeasy Blood Extraction Kit was used to extract genomic DNA from the blood cell samples. General conclusions and limits of the study: In a later genetic analysis, a missense DCLRE1C variant was associated with V-gene and J-gene trimming of TCR beta chains, and the association was replicated in an independent cohort. A later analysis found that TCR association rates varied across HLA loci, with DRB1 alleles showing the most associated TCRs and HLA-C alleles the fewest. A further reported finding was that TCR beta sequences accurately predicted the HLA-A and HLA-B alleles for most subjects in the first cohort. A group of highly shared sequence variants was considered likely to be a technical artifact of the sequencing pipeline. This cohort had only TCR beta chains sequenced, and the lack of alpha or paired-chain data limited which features could be detected. The study gave a list of under 200 TCR beta chains associated with cytomegalovirus. Because HLA typing was unavailable for some donors at each locus, only the typed subset was used in association tests. According to a later analysis, most CMV-associated TCR beta chains appeared to be HLA-restricted, and the HLA associations seemed to be driven largely by CMV exposure. Correlated functional status among segregating V segments might be attributable to linkage disequilibrium, but an unknown experimental factor could not be ruled out. According to the authors, the approach could potentially be generalized to other disease states and immunological phenotypes. A later genetic analysis reported fewer N-insertions in productive TCRs among donors in an Asian-associated ancestry cluster than the roughly 700-donor mean. According to a later analysis, parvovirus B19, influenza, CMV and Epstein-Barr virus appeared linked to several top co-occurrence clusters. In vitro tests confirmed that a few of the cytomegalovirus-associated TCR beta chains recognize cytomegalovirus antigens. The presence/absence analyses assumed that sequencing depth was roughly uniform across donors, and that assumption may not be true. Cytomegalovirus status was reported to be diagnosed by the classifier with high specificity and sensitivity in both the original and validation cohorts. In a later analysis, HLA-associated TCR beta chains were found to be more clonally expanded and to have lower generation probabilities than equally common non-associated chains. In an earlier analysis of about 540 of the donors, most TCR beta V segments were observed in productive rearrangements about 90% or about 30% of the time, broadly matching IMGT annotations. Over 15 rarely observed V segments, including chromosome 9 orphons, were excluded from the earlier analysis of approximately 500 of the donors because counts were too low. A later analysis associated roughly 17,000 TCR beta sequences with specific HLA alleles at a false discovery rate of 0.05. Most TCR sequences were observed very rarely across donors, whereas some public TCRs were present in many individuals. CMV serostatus was the only immune exposure information available for the cohort. When HLA alleles, especially DR and DQ, strongly co-occurred, attributing TCR associations to individual alleles was difficult.

Library preparation was by the immunoSEQ multiplex PCR assay. The multiplex PCR relied on a mix of 60 forward primers for TCR Vbeta segments and 13 reverse primers for TCR Jbeta segments. The CDR3 region of rearranged TCR beta genes was amplified from genomic DNA with a multiplex PCR assay. The amplified TCR beta libraries were sequenced on the Illumina HiSeq System as 87-base-pair reads. On the authors' methods: A later analysis tallied approximately 87 million unique TCR beta chains across the approximately 670 repertoires, and about 12 million of those chains were shared by two or more donors. To remove PCR and sequencing errors, raw reads were error-corrected and collapsed into unique sequences using a nearest-neighbor algorithm that merged closely related sequences. V, D and J gene segments were assigned by aligning CDR3 sequences to IMGT reference sequences. Each retained sequence needed at least a six-nucleotide match to both a V gene segment and a J gene segment. Rearrangements were called productive when the CDR3 lacked stop codons and stayed in frame with V and J; all others were non-productive. Following IMGT convention, CDR3 was defined as the stretch from the second conserved V-encoded cysteine to the conserved J-encoded phenylalanine. In an earlier analysis of roughly 610 of the donors, sequences lacking an unambiguous match to a single V gene segment were excluded. An earlier analysis of fewer than 750 of the donors classified V segments as functional when productive rearrangements were above 56.7% and as segregating when the standard deviation between donors was above 5%. A statistical classification framework was built for diagnosing cytomegalovirus status from the catalog of TCR beta chain sequences. A later analysis assigned V and J genes by comparing TCR nucleotide sequences with IMGT/GENE-DB human TR gene sequences. Using the TCRdist pipeline, a later analysis assigned CDR3 sequences along with most-parsimonious VDJ recombination scenarios. In a later analysis, each TCR beta chain was defined by its CDR3 amino acid sequence together with its V-gene family, and reads without a unique V-gene family were excluded. As a way to deal with suspected cross-contamination and a sequencing artifact, a later analysis dropped under 600 nucleotide sequences that were highly shared and had low generation probability. A later analysis calculated a clonal expansion index for each public chain from normalized within-repertoire ranks of inferred template counts. In a later analysis, generation probabilities were computed with a VDJ recombination model fitted to out-of-frame rearrangements, and the resulting probabilities were checked against IGoR. In a later analysis, hypergeometric tests were used to score TCR-TCR, TCR-HLA and TCR-CMV co-occurrence, with a repertoire-size bias correction applied to TCR pairs. To estimate false discovery rates, a later analysis permuted the HLA or CMV assignments 20 times. In a later analysis, co-occurring TCRs were grouped with DBSCAN, and TCRdist sequence similarity was added when clustering was performed within HLA-allele-positive subsets. Repertoires with fewer than 30,000 or more than 120,000 public chains were left out of co-occurrence clustering, as were five repertoires with anomalous nucleotide sharing. Entries here come from immuneACCESS through TCRdb and include only in-frame sequences with V and J called. Some clones fail to appear in such tables; in the studies checked, an unresolved V gene covers under half of the shortfall, and the cause of the remainder is unknown. The DNA was the basis for D and trimming; V, J and clone size are from that table. The sample includes under 200,000 clones, with 75% to 85% observed a single time. The leading ten clones occupy 7.4% of the sample.

The clonotype was recovered from a male donor in good health and CMV-seropositive. The sequenced sample was PBMCs.

The nucleotide sequence is given as TGTGCCATCAGTGAGTCGGCCGAGGCCTATAACGAGCAGTACTTC. This translates into CAISESAEAYNEQYF. Here the chain combines TRBV10-3 and TRBJ2-5; the D gene is not confidently resolved. The DNA matches TRBJ2-7 better at its end, which makes the J call doubtful. The CDR3 goes from the cysteine to the phenylalanine over 15 residues. Only CDR3 DNA remains: 45 bases, in frame from the first base. The CDR1 and CDR2 encoded by the germline V gene are ENHRY and SYGVKD.